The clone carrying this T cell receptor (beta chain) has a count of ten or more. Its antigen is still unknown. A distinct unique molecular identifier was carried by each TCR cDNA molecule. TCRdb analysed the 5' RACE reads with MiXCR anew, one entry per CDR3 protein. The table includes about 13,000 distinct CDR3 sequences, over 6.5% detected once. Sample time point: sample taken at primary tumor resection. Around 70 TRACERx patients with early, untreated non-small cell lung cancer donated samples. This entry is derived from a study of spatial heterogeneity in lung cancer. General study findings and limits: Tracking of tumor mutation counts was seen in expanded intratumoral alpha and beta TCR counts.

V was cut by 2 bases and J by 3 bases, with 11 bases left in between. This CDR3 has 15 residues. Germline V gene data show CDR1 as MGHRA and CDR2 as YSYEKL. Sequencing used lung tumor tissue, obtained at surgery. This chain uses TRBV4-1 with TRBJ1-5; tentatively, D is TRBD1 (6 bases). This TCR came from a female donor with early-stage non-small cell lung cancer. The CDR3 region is CASSQRTGNNQPQHF. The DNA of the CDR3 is TGCGCCAGCAGCCAACGCACAGGGAACAATCAGCCCCAGCATTTT.